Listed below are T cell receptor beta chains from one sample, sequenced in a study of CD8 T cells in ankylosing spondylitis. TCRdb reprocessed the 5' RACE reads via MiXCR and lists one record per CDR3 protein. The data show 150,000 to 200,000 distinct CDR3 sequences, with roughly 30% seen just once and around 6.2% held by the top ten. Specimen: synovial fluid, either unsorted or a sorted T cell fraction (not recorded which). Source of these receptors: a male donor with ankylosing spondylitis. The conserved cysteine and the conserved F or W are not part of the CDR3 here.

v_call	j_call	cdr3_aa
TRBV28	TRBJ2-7	ASLREGLGYEQY
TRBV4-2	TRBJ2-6	ASSQRQGASSGANVLT
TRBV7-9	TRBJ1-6	ASSLSGFASYNSPLH
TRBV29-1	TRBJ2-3	SVEAGPLAPFYTDTQY
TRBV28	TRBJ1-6	ASSSGTNFSPLH
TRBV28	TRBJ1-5	ASSLGHSNQPQH
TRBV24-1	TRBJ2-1	ATDRSVYNEQF
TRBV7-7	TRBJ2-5	ASSLEGAGETQY
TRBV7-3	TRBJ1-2	ASSLDGIGGYT
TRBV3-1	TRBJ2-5	ASSKGSPWTQY
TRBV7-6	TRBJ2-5	ASSSTTETQY
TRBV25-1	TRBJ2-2	ASSEPRDTGELF
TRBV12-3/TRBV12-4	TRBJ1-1	ASSLKDTNTEAF
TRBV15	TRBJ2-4	ATSRDTGGKNIQY
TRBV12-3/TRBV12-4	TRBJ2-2	ASSSAIGRIGELF
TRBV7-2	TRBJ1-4	ASSLGGQGSNEKLF
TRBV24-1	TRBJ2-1	ATSDEDLYNEQF
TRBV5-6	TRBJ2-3	ASSPWQGVTDTQY
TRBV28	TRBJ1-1	ASNRPGNTEAF
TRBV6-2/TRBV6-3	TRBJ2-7	ASSRTGTTYEQY
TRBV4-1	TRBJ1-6	ASSRGQGGLALH
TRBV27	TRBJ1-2	ASSPDRGANNYGYT
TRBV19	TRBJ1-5	ASRQGRNQPQH
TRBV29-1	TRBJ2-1	SGGALGYNEQF
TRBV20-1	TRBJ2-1	SARENRAMPYNEQF
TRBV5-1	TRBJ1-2	ASSSRGPIYGYT
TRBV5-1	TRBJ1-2	ASSEPGRGQGYT
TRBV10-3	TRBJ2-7	AISESWGAAYEQY
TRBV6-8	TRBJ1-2	ASSYSRQGKLHGYT
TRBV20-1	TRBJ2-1	SAILLSSYNEQF
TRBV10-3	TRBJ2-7	AISVGVQSYEQY
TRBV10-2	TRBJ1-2	ASRPTGTGRGYT
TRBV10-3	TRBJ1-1	AISEARDGENTEAF
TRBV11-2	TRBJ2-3	ASSLLGPGNTQY
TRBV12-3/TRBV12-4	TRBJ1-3	ASSPHRGRVGNTIY
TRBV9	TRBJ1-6	ASSSTEFYNSPLH
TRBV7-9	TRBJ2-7	ASSSGLAGGPGYEQY
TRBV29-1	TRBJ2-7	SVGIRAGEQY
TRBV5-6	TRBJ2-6	ASSWGTGATGANVLT
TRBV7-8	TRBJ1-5	ASSFRIWGTQSNQPQH
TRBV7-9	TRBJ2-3	ASSLARQGPSTDTQY